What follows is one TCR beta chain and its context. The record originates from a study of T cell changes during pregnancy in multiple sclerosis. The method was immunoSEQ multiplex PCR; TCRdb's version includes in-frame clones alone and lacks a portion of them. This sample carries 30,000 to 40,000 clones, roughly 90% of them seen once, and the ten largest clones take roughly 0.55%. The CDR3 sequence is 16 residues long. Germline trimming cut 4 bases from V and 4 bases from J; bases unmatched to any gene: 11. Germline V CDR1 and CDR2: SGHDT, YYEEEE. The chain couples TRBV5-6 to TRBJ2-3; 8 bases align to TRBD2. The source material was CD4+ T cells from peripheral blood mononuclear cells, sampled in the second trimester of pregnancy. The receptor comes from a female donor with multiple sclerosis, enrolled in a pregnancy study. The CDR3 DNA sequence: TGTGCCAGCAGCCCACCGCAGCGGGAGATGGCAGATACGCAGTATTTT. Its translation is CASSPPQREMADTQYF. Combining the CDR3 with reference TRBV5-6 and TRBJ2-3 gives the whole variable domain DAGVTQSPTHLIKTRGQQVTLRCSPKSGHDTVSWYQQALGQGPQFIFQYYEEEERQRGNFPDRFSGHQFPNYSSELNVNALLLGDSALYLCASSPPQREMADTQYFGPGTRLTVL.